The TCR beta chain described here comes from a study of T cell repertoires in cytomegalovirus infection. Study-wide findings and caveats: HLA-C-restricted CMV-specific TCR beta clonotypes were dominant in the ex vivo response.

From the reads, TCRdb called clonotypes with MiXCR, one entry per CDR3 protein. Among roughly 630,000 distinct CDR3 sequences, more than 20% were seen once, and the ten largest hold roughly 8%. For this clonotype: Its antigen is unidentified.

This clonotype was sampled from a human donor in good health (CMV status not recorded). Some clones in this sample may be carry-over from other donors' samples. The sample consisted of CD8+ T cells from PBMCs.

The DNA for the CDR3 is TGTGCCAACAGATCCTCCATTTTGACAGGGGAGGTCACCGGGGAGCTGTTTTTT. It yields the protein CANRSSILTGEVTGELFF. V gene TRBV6-2 or TRBV6-3 combines with J gene TRBJ2-2; 8 nucleotides agree with TRBD1. Germline V lookup: CDR1 MNHEY, CDR2 SVGEGT. V was pared by 10 bases and J by 4 bases, with 20 bases of the junction left unmatched. The CDR3 is made up of 18 amino acids.